This entry lists 19 T cell receptor beta chains sequenced from one sample in a study of blood T cell repertoires in COVID-19. TCRdb's table, derived via immunoSEQ multiplex PCR, lists solely in-frame clones and lacks some. The data show tens of thousands of clones, around nine tenths seen once. Sequencing input: peripheral blood. The receptors derive from a man older than 75 with acute or convalescent COVID-19.

The rearrangement uses TRBV12-5 and TRBJ2-2; tentatively, D is TRBD2 (5 bases). The CDR3 is 13 residues long. Germline loops: CDR1 LGHNT, CDR2 FRNRAP. Trimming left V 7 bases short and J 4 bases short, with 10 bases between. Written as DNA, the CDR3 is TGTGCTAGTGCCAACAGCGGCACCGGGGAGCTGTTTTTT. It yields the protein CASANSGTGELFF. The variable domain in full, with the rest retrieved from reference TRBV12-5 and TRBJ2-2, is DARVTQTPRHKVTEMGQEVTMRCQPILGHNTVFWYRQTMMQGLELLAYFRNRAPLDDSGMPKDRFSAEMPDATLATLKIQPSEPRDSAVYFCASANSGTGELFFGEGSRLTVL.

This chain links TRBV19 with TRBJ2-2; 8 bases line up with TRBD2. V was pared by 6 bases and J by 5 bases, with 5 bases of the junction left unmatched. The germline V gene has CDR1 LNHDA and CDR2 SQIVND (reference sequence). CDR3 length: 14 residues. The CDR3 bases are TGTGCCAGTAGGGGGAGCGGGGGTACCGGGGAGCTGTTTTTT. Its protein product is CASRGSGGTGELFF.

The V and J genes are TRBV19 and TRBJ1-2, with D perhaps TRBD1 (5 bases). The V end lost 6 bases, the J end lost 2 bases, and 13 bases lay between the germline ends. Germline V gene sequence: CDR1 LNHDA, CDR2 SQIVND (reference sequence). This CDR3 contains 14 residues. CDR3 amino acids: CASSRGSTNYGYTF. Written as DNA, the CDR3 is TGTGCCAGTAGCCGGGGGAGCACCAACTATGGCTACACCTTC. Drawing the rest from reference TRBV19 and TRBJ1-2, the complete variable domain is DGGITQSPKYLFRKEGQNVTLSCEQNLNHDAMYWYRQDPGQGLRLIYYSQIVNDFQKGDIAEGYSVSREKKESFPLTVTSAQKNPTAFYLCASSRGSTNYGYTFGSGTRLTVV.

The chain links TRBV19 to TRBJ2-5; 8 bases fit TRBD2. Germline CDR1 and CDR2: LNHDA and SQIVND (reference sequence). The CDR3 spans 14 residues. Trimming took 6 bases from V and 3 from J; bases not matched to a gene: 6. The CDR3 bases are TGTGCCAGTAGCGGACTAGCAGGGGAAGAGACCCAGTACTTC. It specifies CASSGLAGEETQYF. Complete variable domain (other parts from reference TRBV19 and TRBJ2-5): DGGITQSPKYLFRKEGQNVTLSCEQNLNHDAMYWYRQDPGQGLRLIYYSQIVNDFQKGDIAEGYSVSREKKESFPLTVTSAQKNPTAFYLCASSGLAGEETQYFGPGTRLLVL.

J is TRBJ1-2 and V is TRBV28, with D possibly matching TRBD1 (6 bases). Trimming shortened V by 7 bases and J by 4 bases, and 16 bases separated the two germline ends. The CDR3 spans 14 residues. Germline-derived CDR1 and CDR2 are MDHEN and SYDVKM. CDR3: CASKGGGLFYGYTF. The CDR3, as DNA: TGTGCCAGCAAAGGGGGGGGACTCTTCTATGGCTACACCTTC.

The chain carries TRBV3-1 (or the pseudogene TRBV3-2) and TRBJ2-5, with 9 bases aligning to TRBD1. The ends lost 6 bases at V and 4 bases at J; junction bases unmatched: 15. This CDR3 has 17 amino acids. CDR1 and CDR2 (germline): LGHDT, YNNKEL (reference sequence). CDR3 protein: CASSPGTGFLVRETQYF. The CDR3 coding sequence is TGTGCCAGCAGTCCCGGGACAGGGTTCTTGGTGCGAGAGACCCAGTACTTC.

The chain carries TRBV14 and TRBJ1-2, with a possible D match to TRBD1 (5 bases). The CDR3 sequence is 16 residues long. Deletions cut 4 bases from V and 4 bases from J, with 19 bases between. Germline V lookup: CDR1 SGHDN, CDR2 FVKESK. The CDR3 loop reads CASSPIGAGISYGYTF. The CDR3, as DNA: TGTGCCAGCAGCCCAATTGGGGCAGGAATAAGCTATGGCTACACCTTC.

The V gene is TRBV19, the J gene TRBJ1-4; no clear D. This CDR3 region has 13 residues. CDR1 and CDR2 from the germline V gene are LNHDA and SQIVND (reference sequence). V was cut by 4 bases and J by 3 bases, with 6 bases left in between. The CDR3 coding sequence is TGTGCCAGTAGTACCCATCCTAATGAAAAACTGTTTTTT. Translation: CASSTHPNEKLFF. The full variable domain, its missing parts supplied by reference TRBV19 and TRBJ1-4, is DGGITQSPKYLFRKEGQNVTLSCEQNLNHDAMYWYRQDPGQGLRLIYYSQIVNDFQKGDIAEGYSVSREKKESFPLTVTSAQKNPTAFYLCASSTHPNEKLFFGSGTQLSVL.

This clone was seen once. The chain combines TRBV5-5 with TRBJ2-5; TRBD2 aligns across 7 bases. Germline trimming cut 0 bases from V and 1 base from J; bases unmatched to any gene: 9. The CDR3 runs to 17 residues. CDR1 and CDR2 (germline): SGHKS, YYEKEE (reference sequence). This CDR3 is CASSLAGEGWPQETQYF. In DNA, the CDR3 is TGTGCCAGCAGCTTGGCCGGGGAGGGGTGGCCCCAAGAGACCCAGTACTTC.

The J gene is TRBJ1-5, the V gene TRBV6-1; 10 bases map to TRBD1. Trimming cost V 4 bases and J 0 bases; bases outside gene matches: 12. Germline CDR1 MNHNS, CDR2 SASEGT. The CDR3 totals 19 residues. CDR3 sequence: CASSAFGGTGALSNQPQHF. DNA for the CDR3: TGTGCCAGCAGTGCCTTTGGGGGGACAGGGGCTCTTAGCAATCAGCCCCAGCATTTT.

The J gene is TRBJ1-4, the V gene TRBV5-6, with 7 positions matching TRBD1. This CDR3 comprises 14 residues. V gave up 2 bases and J gave up 8 bases; unmatched junction bases: 6. CDR1 and CDR2 from the germline V gene are SGHDT and YYEEEE. CDR3 amino acids: CASSLTGEKEKLFF. The CDR3 nucleotides read TGTGCCAGCAGCTTAACAGGGGAAAAGGAAAAACTGTTTTTT.

The chain couples TRBV6-4 to TRBJ1-5; TRBD1 might be the D (6 bases). The V end was cut by 5 bases, the J end by 7 bases, with 12 bases between. The length of the CDR3 is 13 residues. The germline V gene encodes CDR1 MRHNA and CDR2 SNTAGT. The CDR3 DNA sequence: TGTGCCAGCAGTACCCAGACAGGCCAGCCCCAGCATTTT. It codes for CASSTQTGQPQHF.

The chain links TRBV5-1 to TRBJ2-5; TRBD1 might be the D (5 bases). CDR1 SGHRS and CDR2 YFSETQ come from the germline V gene. The CDR3 length is 14 residues. V lost 0 bases, J lost 2 bases, and 8 bases lay in between. CDR3 nucleotide sequence: TGCGCCAGCAGCTTGGCAGGGTGGCAAGAGACCCAGTACTTC. It yields the protein CASSLAGWQETQYF.

The CDR3 DNA reads TGTGCCAGCAGCGTAGATATCGGGCCCAGGGGAACCGGGGAGCTGTTTTTT. Its translation is CASSVDIGPRGTGELFF. The chain carries TRBV9 and TRBJ2-2; the D gene is possibly TRBD1 (6 bases). The V end lost 0 bases, the J end lost 5 bases, and 17 bases lay between the germline ends. CDR1 is SGDLS, CDR2 YYNGEE, per germline. The CDR3 consists of 17 residues.

The rearrangement links TRBV9 to TRBJ2-3, with D possibly TRBD1 on 6 matching bases. The CDR3 has 16 amino acids. Per germline, CDR1 SGDLS and CDR2 YYNGEE. V shed 4 bases and J shed 0 bases, with 15 bases lying between them. The CDR3, as DNA: TGTGCCAGCAGCCACGTGGACAGATCTAGCACAGATACGCAGTATTTT. Translating gives CASSHVDRSSTDTQYF.

The V call is TRBV28, the J call TRBJ2-7; 11 positions match TRBD1. V shed 6 bases, J shed 6 bases, and the junction held 7 bases outside the gene matches. Germline V lookup: CDR1 MDHEN, CDR2 SYDVKM. The CDR3 is 14 residues long. The DNA of the CDR3 is TGTGCCAGCAGCAAACGGGACAGGGGGGCCGAGCAGTACTTC. Translated, it gives CASSKRDRGAEQYF.

V and J are TRBV6-5 and TRBJ2-5; 9 bases agree with TRBD1. Germline assignment: CDR1 MNHEY and CDR2 SVGAGI. This CDR3 region has 12 residues. V shed 8 bases and J 2 bases; nucleotides not matched to a gene: 0. CDR3 sequence: CASGQGQETQYF. CDR3 in DNA: TGTGCCAGCGGACAGGGGCAAGAGACCCAGTACTTC.

The rearrangement joins TRBV5-1 to TRBJ2-7; TRBD1 matches at 10 bases. The CDR3 consists of 14 residues. Germline CDR1 reads SGHRS; CDR2 reads YFSETQ. Unmatched junction bases numbered 4, after V lost 0 bases and J lost 7 bases. The CDR3 region is CASSLVGTGVEQYF. CDR3 coding DNA: TGCGCCAGCAGCTTGGTGGGGACAGGGGTAGAGCAGTACTTC.

This chain's CDR3 is CASSSSGGWTWGYTF. The CDR3 DNA reads as TGTGCCAGCAGCTCGTCGGGGGGCTGGACCTGGGGCTACACCTTC. The chain has TRBV7-2 and TRBJ1-2, with TRBD1 as a possible D gene (6 bases). Trimming took off 4 bases at V and 8 bases at J, with 20 bases between the two ends. The CDR3 is 15 amino acids. Germline CDR1 reads SGHTA; CDR2 reads FQGNSA.